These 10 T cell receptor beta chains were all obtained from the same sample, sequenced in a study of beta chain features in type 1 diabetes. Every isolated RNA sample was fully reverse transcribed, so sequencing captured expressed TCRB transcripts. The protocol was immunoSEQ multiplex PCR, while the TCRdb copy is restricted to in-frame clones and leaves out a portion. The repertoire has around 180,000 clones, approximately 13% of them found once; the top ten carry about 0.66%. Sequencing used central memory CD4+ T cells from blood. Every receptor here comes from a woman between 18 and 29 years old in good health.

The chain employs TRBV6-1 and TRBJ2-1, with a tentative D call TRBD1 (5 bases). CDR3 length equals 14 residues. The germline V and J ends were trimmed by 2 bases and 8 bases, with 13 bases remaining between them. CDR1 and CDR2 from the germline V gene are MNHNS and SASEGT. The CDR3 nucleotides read TGTGCCAGCAGTGAATTTGGTCAGGGCCATGAGCAGTTCTTC. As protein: CASSEFGQGHEQFF.

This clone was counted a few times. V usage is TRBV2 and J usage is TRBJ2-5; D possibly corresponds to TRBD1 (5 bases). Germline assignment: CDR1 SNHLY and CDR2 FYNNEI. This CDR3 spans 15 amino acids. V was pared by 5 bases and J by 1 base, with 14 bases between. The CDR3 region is CASSRQWSPQETQYF. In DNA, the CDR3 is TGTGCCAGCAGTCGACAGTGGTCCCCCCAAGAGACCCAGTACTTC.

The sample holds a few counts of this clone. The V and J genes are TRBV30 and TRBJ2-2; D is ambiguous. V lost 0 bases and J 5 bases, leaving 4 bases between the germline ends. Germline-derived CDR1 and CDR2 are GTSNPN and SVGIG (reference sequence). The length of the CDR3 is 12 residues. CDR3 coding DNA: TGTGCCTGGAGTGTATCGACCGGGGAGCTGTTTTTT. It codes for CAWSVSTGELFF.

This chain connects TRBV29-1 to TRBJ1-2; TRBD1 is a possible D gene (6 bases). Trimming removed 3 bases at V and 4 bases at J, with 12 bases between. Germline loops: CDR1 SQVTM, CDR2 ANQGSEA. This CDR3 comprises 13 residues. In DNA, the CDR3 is TGCAGCGTTGACGTCGGACAGCTCTATGGCTACACCTTC. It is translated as CSVDVGQLYGYTF.

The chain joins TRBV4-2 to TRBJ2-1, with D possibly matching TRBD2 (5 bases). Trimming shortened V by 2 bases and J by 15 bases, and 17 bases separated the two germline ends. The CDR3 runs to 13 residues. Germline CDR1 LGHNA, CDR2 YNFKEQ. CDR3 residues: CASSQTSSPFRFF. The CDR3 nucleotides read TGTGCCAGCAGCCAAACTAGTTCCCCCTTTAGGTTCTTC.

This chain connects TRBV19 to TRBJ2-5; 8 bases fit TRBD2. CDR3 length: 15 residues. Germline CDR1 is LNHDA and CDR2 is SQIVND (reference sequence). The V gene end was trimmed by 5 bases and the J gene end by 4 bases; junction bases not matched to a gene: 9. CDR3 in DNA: TGTGCCAGTAGTCGGGAGGGAATAACGTTAGAGACCCAGTACTTC. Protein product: CASSREGITLETQYF.

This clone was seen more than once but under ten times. The CDR3: CASRGQNQPQHF. Here the CDR3 DNA reads TGTGCCAGCAGGGGCCAGAATCAGCCCCAGCATTTT. The chain couples TRBV28 to TRBJ1-5; D ambiguous. Germline loops: CDR1 MDHEN, CDR2 SYDVKM. Deletions cut 6 bases from V and 4 bases from J, with 7 bases between. The CDR3 length is 12 residues.

This chain's CDR3 is CASSLPTTGGETQYF. For the CDR3, the DNA is TGTGCCAGCAGTTTACCAACGACAGGGGGAGAGACCCAGTACTTC. V is TRBV28 and J is TRBJ2-5, with 9 bases lining up with TRBD1. CDR1 and CDR2 (germline): MDHEN, SYDVKM. Trimming removed 2 bases from V and 4 bases from J; junction bases left unmatched: 5. CDR3 length: 15 amino acids.

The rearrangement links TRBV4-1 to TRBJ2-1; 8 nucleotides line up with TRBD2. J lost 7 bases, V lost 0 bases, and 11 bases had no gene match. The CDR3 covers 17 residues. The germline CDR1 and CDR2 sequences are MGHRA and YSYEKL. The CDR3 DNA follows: TGCGCCAGCAGCCAAGATGTTGGGGCGGGAGGTACTAATGAGCAGTTCTTC. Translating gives CASSQDVGAGGTNEQFF.

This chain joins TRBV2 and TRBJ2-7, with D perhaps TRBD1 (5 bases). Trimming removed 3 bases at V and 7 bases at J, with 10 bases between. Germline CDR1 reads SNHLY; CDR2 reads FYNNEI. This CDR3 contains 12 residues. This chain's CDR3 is CASSDVRTEQYF. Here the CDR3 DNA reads TGTGCCAGCAGTGATGTGAGGACAGAGCAGTACTTC.